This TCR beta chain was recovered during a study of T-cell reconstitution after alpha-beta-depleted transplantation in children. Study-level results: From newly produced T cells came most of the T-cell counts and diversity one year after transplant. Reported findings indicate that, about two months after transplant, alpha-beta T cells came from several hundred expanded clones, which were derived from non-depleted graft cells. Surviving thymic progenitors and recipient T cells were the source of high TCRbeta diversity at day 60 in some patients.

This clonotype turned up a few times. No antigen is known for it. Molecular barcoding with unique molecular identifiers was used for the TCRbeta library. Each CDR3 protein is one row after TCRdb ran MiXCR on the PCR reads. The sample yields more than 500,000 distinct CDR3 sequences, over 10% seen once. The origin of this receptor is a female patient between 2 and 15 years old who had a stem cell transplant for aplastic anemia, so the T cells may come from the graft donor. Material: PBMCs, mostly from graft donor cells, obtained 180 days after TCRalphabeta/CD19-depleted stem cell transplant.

DNA for the CDR3: TGTGCCAGCAGTCCTACCCCGGGGAGTTACGAGCAGTACTTC. This translates into CASSPTPGSYEQYF. This chain connects TRBV6-1 to TRBJ2-7, with D possibly matching TRBD2 (5 bases). Per the germline V gene, CDR1 is MNHNS and CDR2 is SASEGT. The CDR3 runs 14 residues. Trimming took 5 bases from V and 4 from J, leaving 15 bases between them.